This TCR beta chain is drawn from a study of beta chain features in type 1 diabetes. Study as a whole: What patients shared with healthy donors was a similar profile of age, gender and cell yields. Findings and caveats of the study: Moderately but significantly shorter TCRB CDR3s were found in Type 1 diabetes patients in all four CD4+ subsets.

Expressed TCRB transcripts were sequenced because the entire RNA isolate underwent reverse transcription. Clones were sequenced by immunoSEQ multiplex PCR, and TCRdb holds only the in-frame ones, with some missing. The sample includes around 260,000 clones, around 25% of them seen just once. Comment on this clone: Antigen: not known.

Unmatched junction bases numbered 6, after V lost 4 bases and J lost 1 base. From germline, CDR1 is SGHRS and CDR2 YFSETQ. The CDR3 totals 15 residues. Cells sorted by CD45RO/CCR7/CD25/CD127/CD95/CD27 comprised CD4+ naive, central memory, regulatory and stem cell-like memory cells. The rearrangement links TRBV5-1 to TRBJ2-3; 7 bases map to TRBD2. The clonotype comes from a woman in her 30s with type 1 diabetes. The sequencing input was naive CD4+ T cells from blood. CDR3 nucleotide sequence: TGCGCCAGCAGCGCCCTGGGAGGGGGCACAGATACGCAGTATTTT. Translated: CASSALGGGTDTQYF. The variable domain in full, with the rest retrieved from reference TRBV5-1 and TRBJ2-3, is KAGVTQTPRYLIKTRGQQVTLSCSPISGHRSVSWYQQTPGQGLQFLFEYFSETQRNKGNFPGRFSGRQFSNSRSEMNVSTLELGDSALYLCASSALGGGTDTQYFGPGTRLTVL.